This T cell receptor (beta chain) was recorded in a study of blood T cell repertoires in COVID-19. Sequenced by immunoSEQ multiplex PCR; TCRdb stores in-frame clones only, minus some. Among under 350,000 clones listed, approximately 86% were seen once. CDR3 size: 16 residues. The ends were cut back, 4 bases at V and 2 bases at J, with 17 bases in the middle. Germline CDR1 is LGHNA and CDR2 is YNFKEQ. The clonotype originates from a man between 65 and 85 years old with acute or convalescent COVID-19. The source material was peripheral blood. The chain links TRBV4-2 to TRBJ1-1; D is unclear. The CDR3 DNA reads TGTGCCAGCAGCCCCCGGGCGGGCCGTTTTAACACTGAAGCTTTCTTT. It yields the protein CASSPRAGRFNTEAFF.